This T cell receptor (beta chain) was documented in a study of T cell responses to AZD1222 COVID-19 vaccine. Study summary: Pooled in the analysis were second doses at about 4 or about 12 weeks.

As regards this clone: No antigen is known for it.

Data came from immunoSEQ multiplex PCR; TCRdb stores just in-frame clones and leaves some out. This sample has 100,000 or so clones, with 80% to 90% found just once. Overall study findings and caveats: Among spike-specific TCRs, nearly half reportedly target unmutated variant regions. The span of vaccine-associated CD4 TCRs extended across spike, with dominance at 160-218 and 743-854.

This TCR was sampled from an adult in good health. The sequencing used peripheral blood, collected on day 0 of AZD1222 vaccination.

CDR3 amino acids: CASSTQDTYGYTF. The CDR3 DNA sequence: TGTGCCAGCAGTACCCAGGACACCTATGGCTACACCTTC. V and J are TRBV6-2 or TRBV6-3 and TRBJ1-2, with D possibly TRBD1 on 5 matching bases. This CDR3 region has 13 residues. Trimming cost V 5 bases and J 4 bases, with 11 bases left between them. The germline CDR1 and CDR2 sequences are MNHEY and SVGEGT.